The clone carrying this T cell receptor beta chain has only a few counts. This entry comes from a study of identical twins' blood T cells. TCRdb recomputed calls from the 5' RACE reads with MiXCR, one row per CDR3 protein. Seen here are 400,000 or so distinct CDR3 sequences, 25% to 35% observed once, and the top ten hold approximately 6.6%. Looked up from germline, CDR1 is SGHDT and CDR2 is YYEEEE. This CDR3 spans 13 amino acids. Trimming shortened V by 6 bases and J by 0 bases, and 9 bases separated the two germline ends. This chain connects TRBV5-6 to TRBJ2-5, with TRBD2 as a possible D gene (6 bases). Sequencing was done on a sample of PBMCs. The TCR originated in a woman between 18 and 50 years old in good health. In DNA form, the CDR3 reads TGTGCCAGCACAGGAGGGTACCAAGAGACCCAGTACTTC. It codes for CASTGGYQETQYF.